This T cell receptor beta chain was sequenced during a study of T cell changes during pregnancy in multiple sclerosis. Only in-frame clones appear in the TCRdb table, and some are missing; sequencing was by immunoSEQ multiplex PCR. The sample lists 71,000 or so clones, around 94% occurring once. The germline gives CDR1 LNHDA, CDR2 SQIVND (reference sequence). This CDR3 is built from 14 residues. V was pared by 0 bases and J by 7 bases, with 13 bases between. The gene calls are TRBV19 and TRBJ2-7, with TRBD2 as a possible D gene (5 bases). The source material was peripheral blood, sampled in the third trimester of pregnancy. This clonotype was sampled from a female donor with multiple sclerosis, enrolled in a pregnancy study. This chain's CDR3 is CASSIDRAEAEQYF. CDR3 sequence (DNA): TGTGCCAGTAGTATAGATCGAGCGGAGGCGGAGCAGTACTTC.